The entry below describes one TCR beta chain. What it binds is not known. The sample is drawn from a study of T cells after yellow fever vaccination. Points from the study as a whole: The secondary response was weaker, and its peak arrived faster, on day 5 versus 15. Reappearance after the booster was observed for most primary-vaccination clones (roughly 96% CD4, approximately 90% CD8). Shared CD4/CD8 clonotypes were a small share, likely from convergent recombination.

CDR1 and CDR2 from the germline V gene are MNHEY and SMNVEV (reference sequence). The CDR3 extends over 14 amino acids. V shed 5 bases and J 6 bases; nucleotides not matched to a gene: 4. TCRdb called the 5' RACE reads again in MiXCR, with one record for every CDR3 protein. In the table there are more than 65,000 distinct CDR3 sequences, around 7% of which are singletons. This chain joins TRBV27 and TRBJ1-6, with TRBD1 identical over 7 bases. This clonotype was sampled from a man younger than 35 who received the YFV17D yellow fever vaccine. Sample: CD8+ T cells sorted from PBMCs, taken less than 11 days after the first yellow fever vaccination. CDR3 protein: CASSKTGSNSPLHF. For the CDR3, the DNA is TGTGCCAGCAGTAAGACAGGGTCTAATTCACCCCTCCACTTT.